Below are 7 T cell receptor beta chains sequenced from a single sample in a study of T cells expressing NK-cell markers. Following a re-call of the 5' RACE reads, TCRdb has one entry per CDR3 protein and lacks DNA. Here the sample table reports about 260,000 distinct CDR3 sequences. Sequenced material: blood T cells: a sorted CD56 or NKG2C T cell subset, CD4+ or CD8+ T cells, or bulk PBMC T cells (not recorded which). The receptors shown here come from a woman aged 18-69 years in good health.

V is TRBV6-5 and J is TRBJ1-1. The CDR3 sequence is 16 residues long. Germline-derived CDR1 and CDR2 are MNHEY and SVGAGI. The CDR3 loop is CASSYSLLAASTEAFF.

V and J are TRBV20-1 and TRBJ1-1; TCRdb proposes TRBD1, but this gene call is untestable without DNA. The germline CDR1 and CDR2 sequences are DFQATT and SNEGSKA (reference sequence). There are 13 residues in the CDR3. The CDR3 loop reads CSAPRTGRTEAFF.

This chain connects TRBV4-3 to TRBJ2-3; no DNA is available, so the TRBD1 call from TCRdb remains unchecked. The germline V gene encodes CDR1 LGHNA and CDR2 YSLEER. The CDR3 extends over 15 amino acids. The CDR3 here is CASSQVGTSTDTQYF.

This chain joins TRBV6-1 and TRBJ1-1. The germline V gene encodes CDR1 MNHNS and CDR2 SASEGT. This CDR3 contains 16 residues. CDR3 residues: CASSERGGRMNTEAFF.

This chain links TRBV12-3 or TRBV12-4 with TRBJ1-6. The CDR3 loop spans 12 amino acids. CDR3 in amino acids: CASGRDYSPLHF.

This sequence joins TRBV18 and TRBJ1-1. This CDR3 has 14 residues. The germline V gene encodes CDR1 KGHSH and CDR2 LQKENI. CDR3 sequence reads: CASSPARLNTEAFF.

This sequence joins TRBV20-1 and TRBJ2-5; TCRdb calls TRBD1, which cannot be checked without DNA. Germline V gene lookup returns CDR1 DFQATT and CDR2 SNEGSKA (reference sequence). This CDR3 has 13 residues. The CDR3 region is CSARGPPQETQYF.